A selection of T cell receptor beta chains follows, all from one sample in a study of cytotoxic CD8 clonotypes in ibrutinib-treated CLL. Profiled with immunoSEQ multiplex PCR; TCRdb holds only in-frame clones, not every one. The data show around 27,000 clones, with approximately 71% seen just once and roughly 50% held by the top ten. Sample: PBMCs, taken at disease progression, from a patient treated with ibrutinib. These receptors were collected from a human donor with chronic lymphocytic leukemia. The CDR3 runs from the conserved cysteine through the conserved F or W. The order of the fields is clone size, D gene, J gene, V gene, CDR3 DNA, CDR3 protein. D genes are given only for firm matches. Only part of the rows carry a size: once, few, many, or a class if the clone is expanded.

few . TRBJ1-2 TRBV7-2 TGTGCCAGCAGCTTAGGGGGGACACCCAGCTATGGCTACACCTTC CASSLGGTPSYGYTF
. . TRBJ2-2 TRBV7-6 TGTGCCAGCAGCCTCGAGCGGCTTACCGGGGAGCTGTTTTTT CASSLERLTGELFF
. TRBD1 TRBJ1-4 TRBV5-6 TGTGCCAGCAGCTGGACAGGGGAAAAACTGTTTTTT CASSWTGEKLFF
few TRBD1 TRBJ1-4 TRBV18 TGTGCCAGCTCACCACAGGGGGCCGGTGAAAAACTGTTTTTT CASSPQGAGEKLFF
. TRBD2 TRBJ2-1 TRBV27 TGTGCCAGCAGTTTACTAGCGGGAAAGCAGTTCTTC CASSLLAGKQFF
. TRBD1 TRBJ2-1 TRBV5-1 TGCGCCAGCAGCTCCGATGGACAGGATCCGTTCTTC CASSSDGQDPFF
. . TRBJ2-5 TRBV4-1 TGCGCCAGCAGCCAGGGCCTAACCGAGAAAGATGCCCAGTACTTC CASSQGLTEKDAQYF
. . TRBJ1-1 TRBV4-2 TGTGCCAGCAGCCAAGTCGGGACCTCGGGGAACACTGAAGCTTTCTTT CASSQVGTSGNTEAFF
. . TRBJ1-1 TRBV5-1 TGCGCCAGCAGCGAGGAAACGGGGGCGAGGAACACTGAAGCTTTCTTT CASSEETGARNTEAFF
. TRBD1 TRBJ2-7 TRBV30 TGTGCCTGGAGTGCATCCCGGACAGGGGGGGTTGACGAGCAGTACTTC CAWSASRTGGVDEQYF
few TRBD2 TRBJ2-4 TRBV7-9 TGTGCCAGCAGCTTAGGAGCGGGGGACATTCAGTACTTC CASSLGAGDIQYF
. . TRBJ1-5 TRBV10-2 TGCGCCAGCAGTGAGGATCTTAGCAATCAGCCCCAGCATTTT CASSEDLSNQPQHF
few . TRBJ1-1 TRBV29-1 TGCAGCGTTGAAGGGGGCGGTGAAGCTTTCTTT CSVEGGGEAFF
once TRBD1 TRBJ2-3 TRBV5-4 TGTGCCAGCAGCTTGCAGGGGGTGAGCACAGATACGCAGTATTTT CASSLQGVSTDTQYF
. . TRBJ2-3 TRBV9 TGTGCCAGCAGCGTAGAGGAGGTTCCAAGACCAGATACGCAGTATTTT CASSVEEVPRPDTQYF
once . TRBJ1-1 TRBV6-5 TGTGCCAGCAGTTACGCCTCCTCAGGGCGGACTGAAGCTTTCTTT CASSYASSGRTEAFF
once TRBD1 TRBJ1-1 TRBV6-5 TGTGCCAGCAGTGCCAACAGGGGGCGCGGGGCTTTCTTT CASSANRGRGAFF
. TRBD1 TRBJ1-1 TRBV6-1 TGTGCCAGCAGTAGTCACAGGGGGCGGACTGAAGCTTTCTTT CASSSHRGRTEAFF
. TRBD1 TRBJ1-4 TRBV27 TGTGCCACTTCGGACAGGGAAGGTGAAAAACTGTTTTTT CATSDREGEKLFF
. TRBD1 TRBJ2-3 TRBV27 TGTGCCAGCAGTTTCCTCGGGACAGGGAAAGATACGCAGTATTTT CASSFLGTGKDTQYF
. . TRBJ2-2 TRBV6-5 TGTGCCAGCAGTTACTCCGGGAGCGGGGAGCTGTTTTTT CASSYSGSGELFF
. . TRBJ1-2 TRBV14 TGTGCCAGCAGCCAATATGGCGGCTACACCTTC CASSQYGGYTF
once . TRBJ1-5 TRBV30 TGTGCCTGGAGTGACACAGATAGCAATCAGCCCCAGCATTTT CAWSDTDSNQPQHF
. TRBD1 TRBJ2-1 TRBV11-2 TGTGCCAGCAGCCTAGGACAGGGAAGTCGAAAGTTCTTC CASSLGQGSRKFF
once TRBD1 TRBJ2-5 TRBV11-3 TGTGCCAGCAGCTTAGGGACAGGGCAAGAGACCCAGTACTTC CASSLGTGQETQYF
. . TRBJ2-1 TRBV11-3 TGTGCCAGCAGCTTAGAGGCATCCCTCAACAATGAGCAGTTCTTC CASSLEASLNNEQFF
. . TRBJ1-4 TRBV18 TGTGCCAGCTCACCACGCCAGGGGTGGAATGAAAAACTGTTTTTT CASSPRQGWNEKLFF
. TRBD2 TRBJ2-7 TRBV18 TGTGCCAGCTCATCGACTAGCGGCACCTACGAGCAGTACTTC CASSSTSGTYEQYF
. . TRBJ2-2 TRBV4-1 TGCGCCAGCAGCCAACGCCAGGGTGACACCGGGGAGCTGTTTTTT CASSQRQGDTGELFF
. . TRBJ2-7 TRBV2 TGTGCCAGCACACGGGACAAGTCCTACGAGCAGTACTTC CASTRDKSYEQYF
. TRBD1 TRBJ2-3 TRBV2 TGTGCCAGCCCGGACAGGGGACACACAGATACGCAGTATTTT CASPDRGHTDTQYF
. . TRBJ1-1 TRBV4-1 TGCGCCAGCAGCCATGTCACATTGAACACTGAAGCTTTCTTT CASSHVTLNTEAFF
. . TRBJ2-5 TRBV5-6 TGTGCCAGCAGCTTGGTTGTTGCCAGGGAGACCCAGTACTTC CASSLVVARETQYF
few . TRBJ1-2 TRBV29-1 TGCAGCGTTGAGAAAAGGGGTAACTATGGCTACACCTTC CSVEKRGNYGYTF
. . TRBJ2-5 TRBV30 TGTGCCTGGAGACCGGGCCTCCAGGGAGAGACCCAGTACTTC CAWRPGLQGETQYF
. TRBD1 TRBJ2-5 TRBV9 TGTGCCAGCAGCGGACAGGGGTACCAAGAGACCCAGTACTTC CASSGQGYQETQYF
. . TRBJ2-2 TRBV5-1 TGCGCCAGCAGCCCCGGACAAACCGGGGAGCTGTTTTTT CASSPGQTGELFF
. TRBD2 TRBJ2-1 TRBV5-1 TGCGCCAGCAGCGTGGGACTAGGTGGTAGAAATGAGCAGTTCTTC CASSVGLGGRNEQFF
once . TRBJ1-6 TRBV15 TGTGCCACCAGCAATGGGAACAAACCCCCCGCACCCCTCCACTTT CATSNGNKPPAPLHF
. . TRBJ1-1 TRBV5-8 TGTGCCAGCAGCTTCGGCAGGGCATCCACTGAAGCTTTCTTT CASSFGRASTEAFF
. . TRBJ1-1 TRBV27 TGTGCCAGCAGTTTTAGTGGGTCACCCACTGAAGCTTTCTTT CASSFSGSPTEAFF
. . TRBJ2-1 TRBV6-6 TGTGCCAGCAGTTCAAAAGGGGGGGCCTACAATGAGCAGTTCTTC CASSSKGGAYNEQFF
. . TRBJ1-2 TRBV30 TGTGCCTGGACGGGGGAAAACTATGGCTACACCTTC CAWTGENYGYTF
. TRBD1 TRBJ1-4 TRBV10-3 TGTGCCATCGTAGGGACAGGGGAAAAACTGTTTTTT CAIVGTGEKLFF
few . TRBJ2-2 TRBV7-2 TGTGCCAGCAGCCGGGTGATATTAACCGGGGAGCTGTTTTTT CASSRVILTGELFF
. . TRBJ2-7 TRBV6-6 TGTGCCAGCAGTTACTCAAGGGGGACCTACGAGCAGTACTTC CASSYSRGTYEQYF
. . TRBJ1-1 TRBV9 TGTGCCAGCAGCGTAGTGGCGGGGGGGATGGCTTTCTTT CASSVVAGGMAFF
. TRBD1 TRBJ1-4 TRBV7-6 TGTGCCAGCAGCTTAAACAGGGGAGATGAAAAACTGTTTTTT CASSLNRGDEKLFF
. . TRBJ2-7 TRBV6-5 TGTGCCAGCAGACTCGGCTACATCAACGACGAGCAGTACTTC CASRLGYINDEQYF
. . TRBJ1-2 TRBV2 TGTGCCAGCATCGGGGGGGGCCCCGGAGACCCCTATGGCTACACCTTC CASIGGGPGDPYGYTF
. TRBD2 TRBJ2-4 TRBV5-4 TGTGCCAGCAGCCGAGCGGGGGGGCCGAAAAACATTCAGTACTTC CASSRAGGPKNIQYF
. TRBD1 TRBJ1-3 TRBV7-9 TGTGCCAGCAGCTTAACAGGGGGCAGGGGAAACACCATATATTTT CASSLTGGRGNTIYF
. . TRBJ1-1 TRBV5-1 TGCGCCAGCAGCTTGGCAGGCAACATGAACACTGAAGCTTTCTTT CASSLAGNMNTEAFF
. . TRBJ1-2 TRBV7-9 TGTGCCAGCAGCATTGACAGGTGGGGCTACACCTTC CASSIDRWGYTF